The clone carrying this TCR beta chain was recorded at least ten times. What it binds is not known. Trimming took 5 bases from V and 6 from J; bases not matched to a gene: 7. This CDR3 is built from 14 residues. These data are taken from a study of T cells in Graves' hyperthyroidism and ophthalmopathy. Amplification yielded TCR beta CDR3 regions, with RNA transcripts as the source. Using the HTBI primer set, a first-round RT-PCR was run on the TCR CDR3. Via MiXCR, TCRdb re-called the multiplex PCR reads, giving one row per CDR3 protein. The table records around 600,000 distinct CDR3 sequences, 14% of them present only once. General observations from the study: Most thyroid clonotypes with frequency above 0.001 were detected in blood.

Duration under 3 months, a NOSPECS grade of at least 4, and a Clinical Activity Score of at least 3 characterized the ophthalmopathy patients. Sequencing was carried out using blood. The chain is built from TRBV12-3 or TRBV12-4 and TRBJ1-2, with 9 bases identical to TRBD1. The receptor comes from a woman between 45 and 60 years old with Graves' ophthalmopathy. The CDR3 protein is CASSLRDRVHGYTF. CDR3 nucleotides: TGTGCCAGCAGTCTCCGGGACAGGGTCCATGGCTACACCTTC.